This entry lists 20 T cell receptor beta chains sequenced from one sample in a study. One entry per CDR3 protein results from TCRdb running MiXCR on the 5' RACE reads. The table includes approximately 44,000 distinct CDR3 sequences, 29% detected once. The sample was memory CD4+ T cells sorted from a lymph node. As to subset: memory CD4+ T cells, CD4+CD45RO+CD25-. These receptors all come from a female donor with breast cancer.

This clonotype was seen repeatedly, ten times or more. The V and J genes are TRBV6-2 or TRBV6-3 and TRBJ2-1; D unresolved. The CDR3 spans 14 residues. CDR1 is MNHEY and CDR2 is SVGEGT in the germline V gene. V dropped 10 bases and J dropped 2 bases, with 15 bases sitting between them. CDR3 nucleotides: TGTGCCACCGGGTCCCTCACTACCTACAATGAGCAGTTCTTC. This encodes CATGSLTTYNEQFF.

CDR3 protein: CASSITSDQETQYF. In DNA form, the CDR3 reads TGTGCCAGCAGCATTACTAGCGACCAAGAGACCCAGTACTTC. V usage is TRBV7-9 and J usage is TRBJ2-5, with 7 bases matching TRBD2. The CDR3 consists of 14 residues. Germline lookup yields CDR1 SEHNR and CDR2 FQNEAQ (reference sequence). The V segment lost 5 bases and the J segment 0 bases; nucleotides outside the gene matches: 3.

Points on this clonotype: One junction end does not reproduce the germline sequence, and a read error may be involved. The chain uses TRBV6-5 and TRBJ2-1; 10 bases agree with TRBD2. CDR3 length: 14 amino acids. Germline CDR1 reads MNHEY; CDR2 reads SVGAGI. CDR3 residues: CAISGLAGEPEQFF. The CDR3 bases are TGTGCCATCAGTGGCCTAGCGGGAGAACCTGAGCAGTTCTTC.

The rearrangement joins TRBV12-3 or TRBV12-4 to TRBJ1-2; TRBD1 is a possible D gene (5 bases). V was clipped by 8 bases and J by 6 bases, with 10 bases between them. CDR3 length: 11 amino acids. The CDR3 DNA reads TGTGCCAGCTACGGGACGGATGGCTACACCTTC. Protein sequence: CASYGTDGYTF.

This clonotype showed up just a few times. V and J are TRBV4-2 and TRBJ2-7, with 11 bases fitting TRBD1. The CDR3 consists of 14 residues. The trim removed 6 bases at V and 3 bases at J, leaving 4 bases unmatched. The germline gives CDR1 LGHNA, CDR2 YNFKEQ. The CDR3 reads CASSAGTGGYEQYF. In DNA form, the CDR3 reads TGTGCCAGCAGTGCCGGGACAGGGGGCTACGAGCAGTACTTC.

The chain has TRBV28 and TRBJ2-1; TRBD2 matches 9 bases. Germline V gene lookup returns CDR1 MDHEN and CDR2 SYDVKM. Unmatched junction bases numbered 12, after V lost 3 bases and J lost 6 bases. This CDR3 spans 17 amino acids. This chain's CDR3 is CASSLGKTSGGINEQFF. Written as DNA, the CDR3 is TGTGCCAGCAGTTTGGGTAAGACTAGCGGAGGAATCAATGAGCAGTTCTTC. The whole variable domain, remainder taken from reference TRBV28 and TRBJ2-1, is DVKVTQSSRYLVKRTGEKVFLECVQDMDHENMFWYRQDPGLGLRLIYFSYDVKMKEKGDIPEGYSVSREKKERFSLILESASTNQTSMYLCASSLGKTSGGINEQFFGPGTRLTVL.

The chain recombines TRBV6-5 with TRBJ2-7, with no clear D. Trimming took 2 bases from V and 2 from J, leaving 13 bases between them. CDR1 is MNHEY and CDR2 is SVGAGI in the germline V gene. This CDR3 is built from 15 residues. The CDR3 bases are TGTGCCAGCAGTTACCGCTCCCGGTTAGCCTACGAGCAGTACTTC. Translating it yields CASSYRSRLAYEQYF.

Many counts were recorded for this clonotype. This chain joins TRBV12-3 or TRBV12-4 and TRBJ2-1, with D perhaps assigned TRBD1 or TRBD2 (5 bases each). The CDR3 is 11 residues long. V shed 6 bases and J shed 9 bases, with 9 bases lying between them. In DNA form, the CDR3 reads TGTGCCAGCAGAGAGGGGACTGAGCAGTTCTTC. Amino acid sequence: CASREGTEQFF.

The chain employs TRBV27 and TRBJ1-5; no clear D gene. The V end was cut by 11 bases, the J end by 8 bases, with 16 bases between. Germline lookup yields CDR1 MNHEY and CDR2 SMNVEV (reference sequence). There are 12 residues in the CDR3. As DNA, the CDR3 is TGTGCCGGCGGGGTGTCGTCGAAGCCCCAGCATTTT. Translation: CAGGVSSKPQHF.

This clonotype was recorded a few times. The chain recombines TRBV27 with TRBJ2-2, with unresolved D. Germline CDR1 and CDR2: MNHEY and SMNVEV (reference sequence). Trimming cost V 6 bases and J 7 bases, with 9 bases left between them. CDR3 length equals 12 residues. Written as DNA, the CDR3 is TGTGCCAGCAGGGGGATGAACGGGGAGCTGTTTTTT. It encodes CASRGMNGELFF.

This clonotype was recorded a few times. J is TRBJ2-7 and V is TRBV9; D is uncertain. V was trimmed by 1 base and J by 4 bases, leaving 15 bases between them. The CDR3 length is 15 residues. Germline V lookup: CDR1 SGDLS, CDR2 YYNGEE. The CDR3 nucleotides are TGTGCCAGCAGCGTATCGGGCACCAGCTCATACGAGCAGTACTTC. Translated, it gives CASSVSGTSSYEQYF. Full variable domain (missing parts from reference TRBV9 and TRBJ2-7): DSGVTQTPKHLITATGQRVTLRCSPRSGDLSVYWYQQSLDQGLQFLIQYYNGEERAKGNILERFSAQQFPDLHSELNLSSLELGDSALYFCASSVSGTSSYEQYFGPGTRLTVT.

V usage is TRBV5-1 and J usage is TRBJ1-5, with unresolved D. Trimming pared 0 bases from V and 2 bases from J, leaving 3 bases between. Germline V CDR1 and CDR2: SGHRS, YFSETQ. The CDR3 sequence is 13 residues long. CDR3 nucleotides: TGCGCCAGCAGCTTGGACGGCAATCAGCCCCAGCATTTT. Residues: CASSLDGNQPQHF.

On this clonotype itself: The conserved phenylalanine or tryptophan is not found at the CDR3 terminus, so this likely reflects a read error. The rearrangement uses TRBV10-3 and TRBJ2-7; TRBD1 matches 12 bases. Germline V CDR1 and CDR2: ENHRY, SYGVKD. The ends lost 10 bases at V and 6 bases at J; junction bases unmatched: 4. This CDR3 has 12 amino acids. CDR3 in amino acids: CATGTGGSEQYS. The CDR3 DNA sequence: TGTGCCACCGGGACAGGGGGCTCCGAGCAGTACTCC.

There are many counts of this clonotype. The genes are TRBV5-6 and TRBJ1-2; D possibly corresponds to TRBD1 (6 bases). Per the germline V gene, CDR1 is SGHDT and CDR2 is YYEEEE. The CDR3 is 15 amino acids. V lost 3 bases, J lost 5 bases, and 17 bases lay in between. For the CDR3, the DNA is TGTGCCAGCAGCTCGGACAGTTTTTTCACATATGGCTACACCTTC. Translating gives CASSSDSFFTYGYTF.

This chain uses TRBV4-1 with TRBJ1-3, with unresolved D. This CDR3 has 14 amino acids. With 3 bases removed from V and 0 bases from J, the gap between germline ends came to 6 bases. Germline CDR1 and CDR2: MGHRA and YSYEKL. The CDR3 spells CASSHLFSGNTIYF. CDR3 sequence (DNA): TGCGCCAGCAGCCACCTTTTCTCTGGAAACACCATATATTTT.

This chain uses TRBV11-3 with TRBJ2-5; 9 bases line up with TRBD2. The CDR3 runs 15 residues. CDR1 SGHNT and CDR2 YENEEA come from the germline V gene. V shed 1 base and J 5 bases; nucleotides not matched to a gene: 5. CDR3: CASSLGGLASETQYF. The DNA for the CDR3 is TGTGCCAGCAGCTTAGGGGGACTAGCTTCGGAGACCCAGTACTTC.

There are a few counts of this clonotype. This chain uses TRBV7-3 with TRBJ2-7; 7 nucleotides agree with TRBD2. J lost 4 bases, V lost 5 bases, and 11 bases had no gene match. The CDR3 has 15 amino acids. The germline gives CDR1 SGHTA, CDR2 FQGTGA. The CDR3 DNA reads as TGTGCCAGCAGCCCCTCGTGGCGGGGGTGGTACGAGCAGTACTTC. It yields the protein CASSPSWRGWYEQYF.

This clonotype showed up many times. This chain joins TRBV6-4 and TRBJ2-1; 10 bases are a match to TRBD1. Germline V CDR1 and CDR2: MRHNA, SNTAGT. The V gene end was trimmed by 5 bases and the J gene end by 7 bases; junction bases not matched to a gene: 2. The CDR3 runs 13 residues. In DNA form, the CDR3 reads TGTGCCAGCAGTTCGGACAGGGGGAATGAGCAGTTCTTC. This translates into CASSSDRGNEQFF.

This clonotype has more than one count but fewer than ten. The chain employs TRBV10-3 and TRBJ1-2; D unclear. Germline V gene data show CDR1 as ENHRY and CDR2 as SYGVKD. V was cut by 8 bases and J by 1 base, with 11 bases left in between. The CDR3 runs to 13 residues. The CDR3 DNA is TGTGCCATCCCCGGGCAGAATAACTATGGCTACACCTTC. Translating it yields CAIPGQNNYGYTF.

The chain joins TRBV10-2 to TRBJ2-7, with D tentatively TRBD1 or TRBD2 (5 bases each). This CDR3 contains 14 residues. Deletions cut 1 base from V and 3 bases from J, with 10 bases between. In germline, CDR1 is WSHSY, CDR2 SAAADI. The CDR3 sequence: CASSEWGRVYEQYF. CDR3 nucleotide sequence: TGCGCCAGCAGTGAGTGGGGGAGAGTCTACGAGCAGTACTTC.